What follows are 20 T cell receptor beta chains derived from one specimen sequenced in a study of response to subunit inactivated influenza vaccine. TCRdb re-derived calls from the RT-PCR reads in MiXCR, one entry per CDR3 protein. This sample yields about 480,000 distinct CDR3 sequences, of which roughly 11% are seen a single time; approximately 12% belongs to the top ten. This specimen was PBMCs from blood, taken 35 to 45 days after vaccination. The receptors shown here come from a man aged 50 to 60 who received an inactivated influenza vaccine.

This clonotype was recorded at least ten times. V usage is TRBV7-2 and J usage is TRBJ2-1; D remains ambiguous. The CDR3 has 13 amino acids. Trimming left V 5 bases short and J 4 bases short, with 9 bases between. In germline, CDR1 is SGHTA, CDR2 FQGNSA. The CDR3, as DNA: TGTGCCAGCAGCCCAGCTTCGTACAATGAGCAGTTCTTC. It yields the protein CASSPASYNEQFF.

J is TRBJ2-7 and V is TRBV11-2, with 7 bases that match TRBD2. Germline V CDR1 and CDR2: SGHAT, FQNNGV. V lost 5 bases to trimming and J lost 3 bases; unmatched junction nucleotides: 10. There are 15 residues in the CDR3. CDR3 sequence: CASSRPPGGYYEQYF. The CDR3 nucleotides read TGTGCCAGCAGCCGACCCCCGGGAGGCTACTACGAGCAGTACTTC.

This clonotype occurred a few times. The V call is TRBV12-3 or TRBV12-4, the J call TRBJ1-5, with D possibly being TRBD1 (5 bases). The CDR3 contains 14 residues. V lost 5 bases, J lost 3 bases, and 11 bases lay in between. This CDR3 is CASSETGYNQPQHF. CDR3 nucleotide sequence: TGTGCCAGCAGTGAAACAGGCTACAATCAGCCCCAGCATTTT.

This chain links TRBV5-1 with TRBJ2-1; a possible D gene is TRBD2 (6 bases). Germline V gene sequence: CDR1 SGHRS, CDR2 YFSETQ. The CDR3 has 15 residues. Trimming removed 0 bases at V and 6 bases at J, with 13 bases between. The DNA for the CDR3 is TGCGCCAGCAGCTTGGCTAGCGAGGGCCCCAATGAGCAGTTCTTC. Its protein is CASSLASEGPNEQFF.

The chain links TRBV9 to TRBJ2-1; 12 nucleotides match TRBD2. The germline V gene has CDR1 SGDLS and CDR2 YYNGEE. With 0 bases clipped from V and 10 bases from J, the junction kept 2 bases outside the gene matches. CDR3 length: 14 residues. DNA for the CDR3: TGTGCCAGCAGCGTAGGGGGGACTAGCGGGGAGCAGTTCTTC. The encoded protein is CASSVGGTSGEQFF. Full variable domain (remainder filled in from reference TRBV9 and TRBJ2-1): DSGVTQTPKHLITATGQRVTLRCSPRSGDLSVYWYQQSLDQGLQFLIQYYNGEERAKGNILERFSAQQFPDLHSELNLSSLELGDSALYFCASSVGGTSGEQFFGPGTRLTVL.

Only a few counts were recorded for this clonotype. The rearrangement links TRBV25-1 to TRBJ2-1; unclear D gene. Germline CDR1 is MGHDK and CDR2 is SYGVNS. CDR3 length: 16 residues. The germline V and J ends were trimmed by 4 bases and 0 bases, with 13 bases remaining between them. CDR3 bases: TGTGCCAGCAGTGTGGCTCACATGAGCTCCTACAATGAGCAGTTCTTC. Translation gives CASSVAHMSSYNEQFF.

V and J are TRBV18 and TRBJ2-3; tentatively, D is TRBD2 (6 bases). The CDR3 runs to 16 residues. Trimming removed 3 bases at V and 1 base at J, with 14 bases between. The germline gives CDR1 KGHSH, CDR2 LQKENI. This chain's CDR3 is CASSPIAAPGTDTQYF. The CDR3 DNA is TGTGCCAGCTCACCTATAGCGGCGCCAGGCACAGATACGCAGTATTTT. Variable domain in full (rest from reference TRBV18 and TRBJ2-3): NAGVMQNPRHLVRRRGQEARLRCSPMKGHSHVYWYRQLPEEGLKFMVYLQKENIIDESGMPKERFSAEFPKEGPSILRIQQVVRGDSAAYFCASSPIAAPGTDTQYFGPGTRLTVL.

The CDR3 here is CASSPVTDTQYF. CDR3 bases: TGTGCCAGCAGTCCGGTCACAGATACGCAGTATTTT. The gene calls are TRBV5-8 and TRBJ2-3; D unresolved. The V end lost 5 bases, the J end lost 2 bases, and 6 bases lay between the germline ends. CDR3 length: 12 amino acids. Germline CDR1 SGHTS, CDR2 YDEGEE.

This clonotype turned up a few times. The chain recombines TRBV12-3 or TRBV12-4 with TRBJ2-2; D perhaps matches TRBD2 (6 bases). The CDR3 contains 15 residues. Trimming pared 8 bases from V and 2 bases from J, leaving 15 bases between. CDR3 sequence reads: CASSKPGLNTGELFF. The CDR3 DNA reads as TGTGCCAGCTCGAAACCGGGACTTAACACCGGGGAGCTGTTTTTT.

This clonotype has ten or more counts. V usage is TRBV28 and J usage is TRBJ2-7; TRBD1 or TRBD2 may be the D gene (5 bases each). Germline V gives CDR1 MDHEN, CDR2 SYDVKM. The germline V and J ends were trimmed by 5 bases and 0 bases, with 14 bases remaining between them. The CDR3 is 15 amino acids. CDR3 amino acids: CASSKPRESSYEQYF. For the CDR3, the DNA is TGTGCCAGCAGTAAACCCAGGGAGAGCTCCTACGAGCAGTACTTC.

This clonotype was seen at least ten times. The V call is TRBV5-6, the J call TRBJ1-2; D may be TRBD1 (6 bases). Germline V gene data show CDR1 as SGHDT and CDR2 as YYEEEE. V was shortened by 5 bases and J by 5 bases, with 16 bases between the two germline ends. The CDR3 runs to 14 residues. CDR3 residues: CASSRTHRAYGYTF. The CDR3 nucleotides read TGTGCCAGCAGTCGGACACACAGGGCTTATGGCTACACCTTC.

CDR3 DNA: TGTGCCAGCAGCCAAGAGTCGGACATTTCACCCCTCCACTTT. Translation gives CASSQESDISPLHF. This sequence joins TRBV3-1 and TRBJ1-6; D might be TRBD1 (5 bases). CDR3 length: 14 amino acids. Germline V gene sequence: CDR1 LGHDT, CDR2 YNNKEL (reference sequence). Trimming removed 0 bases from V and 9 bases from J, with 9 bases in between.

This clonotype was recorded a few times. The rearrangement joins TRBV7-9 to TRBJ1-4, with TRBD1 as a possible D gene (5 bases). V lost 3 bases and J lost 17, with 16 bases in between. The CDR3 extends over 12 amino acids. Germline V gene lookup returns CDR1 SEHNR and CDR2 FQNEAQ (reference sequence). CDR3 sequence reads: CASSLGPRHRFF. The CDR3, as DNA: TGTGCCAGCAGCTTGGGGCCCCGGCACAGATTTTTT. Drawing the rest from reference TRBV7-9 and TRBJ1-4, the complete variable domain is DTGVSQNPRHKITKRGQNVTFRCDPISEHNRLYWYRQTLGQGPEFLTYFQNEAQLEKSRLLSDRFSAERPKGSFSTLEIQRTEQGDSAMYLCASSLGPRHRFFGSGTQLSVL.

The rearrangement links TRBV7-8 to TRBJ1-3, with a possible D match to TRBD1 (6 bases). V was trimmed by 5 bases and J by 3 bases, leaving 20 bases between them. The CDR3 length is 17 residues. Germline V gene lookup returns CDR1 SGHVS and CDR2 FQNEAQ. CDR3 nucleotide sequence: TGTGCCAGCAGCCGGCAGGTTGGGGGGGCGTATGGAAACACCATATATTTT. Residues: CASSRQVGGAYGNTIYF.

This clonotype was found many times. The chain joins TRBV12-3 or TRBV12-4 to TRBJ1-1; D might be TRBD1 (6 bases). The ends were cut back, 2 bases at V and 7 bases at J, with 23 bases in the middle. There are 17 residues in the CDR3. DNA for the CDR3: TGTGCCAGCAGTTTATCTTTGCAAGGGGGTACCGGCGGTGAAGCTTTCTTT. This translates into CASSLSLQGGTGGEAFF.

This chain uses TRBV5-1 with TRBJ2-1; 7 nucleotides match TRBD1. V was pared by 3 bases and J by 2 bases, with 8 bases of the junction left unmatched. The CDR3 runs to 16 residues. Germline-derived CDR1 and CDR2 are SGHRS and YFSETQ. As DNA, the CDR3 is TGCGCCAGCAGCTCCCGACAGGGAAGTACCTACAATGAGCAGTTCTTC. Translated: CASSSRQGSTYNEQFF.

V gene TRBV3-1 combines with J gene TRBJ2-7; no clear D. The length of the CDR3 is 15 residues. Germline V gene data show CDR1 as LGHDT and CDR2 as YNNKEL (reference sequence). The V end was cut by 0 bases, the J end by 4 bases, with 13 bases between. Written as DNA, the CDR3 is TGTGCCAGCAGCCAAGAGATGACACCGTTTTACGAGCAGTACTTC. This sequence encodes CASSQEMTPFYEQYF.

The gene calls are TRBV15 and TRBJ1-4, with 7 bases matching TRBD1. The CDR3 has 16 residues. Germline V gene data show CDR1 as LNHNV and CDR2 as YYDKDF (reference sequence). Trimming at V came to 4 bases and at J to 4 bases, leaving 9 bases not matched to a gene. CDR3 residues: CATSTSAGTVNEKLFF. The CDR3 region has the DNA TGTGCCACCAGCACTTCGGCCGGGACAGTTAATGAAAAACTGTTTTTT.

The J gene is TRBJ2-7, the V gene TRBV4-3; TRBD2 agrees at 9 bases. The germline CDR1 and CDR2 sequences are LGHNA and YSLEER. CDR3 length: 17 amino acids. V shed 4 bases, J shed 4 bases, and the junction held 14 bases outside the gene matches. DNA for the CDR3: TGCGCCAGCAGCCTCAGCCTTGGGCTAGCGGGGATGTACGAGCAGTACTTC. Protein product: CASSLSLGLAGMYEQYF.

This clonotype showed up just a few times. The chain uses TRBV7-8 and TRBJ1-6; 7 nucleotides align to TRBD1. The CDR3 runs 17 residues. Germline V CDR1 and CDR2: SGHVS, FQNEAQ. The trim removed 3 bases at V and 9 bases at J, leaving 14 bases unmatched. The CDR3: CASSFRTGTAIISPLHF. In nucleotides, the CDR3 is TGTGCCAGCAGCTTTCGGACCGGGACAGCCATAATTTCACCCCTCCACTTT.